What follows are 28 T cell receptor beta chains derived from one specimen sequenced in a study of CD8 T cells in ankylosing spondylitis. One entry per CDR3 protein, called by TCRdb with MiXCR from the 5' RACE reads. This table has some 180,000 distinct CDR3 sequences, around a sixth appearing once. Source material: blood, either unsorted or a sorted T cell fraction (not recorded which). These receptors all come from a male donor under 30 with ankylosing spondylitis or in good health (not recorded which).

This clonotype was recorded many times. This chain joins TRBV6-5 and TRBJ2-3; possibly TRBD1 for D (5 bases). The germline V gene encodes CDR1 MNHEY and CDR2 SVGAGI. The CDR3 is made up of 16 amino acids. The V and J ends lost 0 bases and 2 bases respectively, with 12 bases between them. The CDR3 DNA reads TGTGCCAGCAGTTACTCGGGGCGGACCCACACAGATACGCAGTATTTT. Its translation: CASSYSGRTHTDTQYF.

This clonotype came up many times. The chain carries TRBV20-1 and TRBJ1-6; perhaps TRBD1 as D (6 bases). This CDR3 is 15 amino acids long. Germline lookup yields CDR1 DFQATT and CDR2 SNEGSKA (reference sequence). V gave up 4 bases and J gave up 5 bases, with 15 bases separating them. CDR3 coding DNA: TGCAGTGCTACAGGGGACGATGACCATAATTCACCCCTCCACTTT. It is translated as CSATGDDDHNSPLHF.

The table lists this clonotype with a few counts. The chain uses TRBV29-1 and TRBJ2-1; TRBD1 matches 9 bases. The J segment lost 9 bases and the V segment lost 3 bases, leaving 9 bases of the junction unmatched. The germline CDR1 and CDR2 sequences are SQVTM and ANQGSEA. This CDR3 has 14 amino acids. For the CDR3, the DNA is TGCAGCGTTGATGAGGACAGGGGAGTCGGTGAGCAGTTCTTC. Encoded protein: CSVDEDRGVGEQFF.

The table lists this clonotype with many counts. The chain uses TRBV12-3 or TRBV12-4 and TRBJ2-3; TRBD1 might be the D (5 bases). The length of the CDR3 is 14 residues. V dropped 4 bases and J dropped 3 bases, with 11 bases sitting between them. The DNA of the CDR3 is TGTGCCAGCAGTTCTGCAGGGTTTACAGATACGCAGTATTTT. Translated, it gives CASSSAGFTDTQYF.

This clonotype was detected ten times or more. The CDR3: CASSYLLAGVDEQFF. The CDR3 bases are TGTGCCAGCAGTTACTTACTAGCGGGAGTAGATGAGCAGTTCTTC. This rearrangement joins TRBV6-6 to TRBJ2-1, with TRBD2 matching 11 bases. This CDR3 is 15 amino acids long. The V gene end was trimmed by 1 base and the J gene end by 8 bases; junction bases not matched to a gene: 4. Per germline, CDR1 MNHNY and CDR2 SVGAGI (reference sequence).

This clonotype was found many times. The V call is TRBV12-3 or TRBV12-4, the J call TRBJ2-1; D may be TRBD2 (5 bases). The CDR3 runs to 16 residues. Trimming removed 6 bases from V and 6 bases from J, with 21 bases in between. In DNA form, the CDR3 reads TGTGCCAGCAGGTCTTTTCTAGCTCGGGGTCGCAATGAGCAGTTCTTC. Translating gives CASRSFLARGRNEQFF.

This clonotype was seen many times. The genes are TRBV7-8 and TRBJ2-5; D gene uncertain. Germline V gene data show CDR1 as SGHVS and CDR2 as FQNEAQ. CDR3 length: 14 residues. Between the trimmed V and J ends, which lost 0 bases and 5 bases, there was a span of 10 bases. The DNA for the CDR3 is TGTGCCAGCAGCTTAGCGCTAGGGATGGAGACCCAGTACTTC. Protein: CASSLALGMETQYF.

V and J are TRBV3-1 and TRBJ1-3; D might be TRBD1 (5 bases). This CDR3 comprises 16 residues. The V end lost 2 bases, the J end lost 0 bases, and 11 bases lay between the germline ends. Looked up from germline, CDR1 is LGHDT and CDR2 is YNNKEL (reference sequence). The CDR3 loop reads CASSQTGTLSGNTIYF. DNA for the CDR3: TGTGCCAGCAGCCAAACCGGGACCCTCTCTGGAAACACCATATATTTT. Looking up the rest from reference TRBV3-1 and TRBJ1-3 gives the full variable domain: DTAVSQTPKYLVTQMGNDKSIKCEQNLGHDTMYWYKQDSKKFLKIMFSYNNKELIINETVPNRFSPKSPDKAHLNLHINSLELGDSAVYFCASSQTGTLSGNTIYFGEGSWLTVV.

This clonotype was counted ten times or more. The chain couples TRBV30 to TRBJ2-7, with TRBD1 as a possible D gene (6 bases). In germline, CDR1 is GTSNPN, CDR2 SVGIG (reference sequence). V lost 1 base and J 12 bases, leaving 13 bases between the germline ends. CDR3 length: 11 amino acids. The CDR3 DNA reads as TGTGCCTGGAGTGACCTGACAGGTCGGTACTTC. Translation: CAWSDLTGRYF.

The chain links TRBV11-3 to TRBJ1-1; D gene ambiguous. V lost 2 bases and J 0 bases, leaving 10 bases between the germline ends. Germline assignment: CDR1 SGHNT and CDR2 YENEEA. The CDR3 totals 15 residues. This CDR3 reads CASSLTVTLNTEAFF. The CDR3 bases are TGTGCCAGCAGCTTAACAGTTACTCTGAACACTGAAGCTTTCTTT.

In its sample, this clonotype was seen many times. The chain uses TRBV5-1 and TRBJ1-5; 8 bases match TRBD1. Per germline, CDR1 SGHRS and CDR2 YFSETQ. This CDR3 comprises 15 residues. J was trimmed by 3 bases and V by 4 bases; bases with no gene match: 6. DNA for the CDR3: TGCGCCAGCAGCACGGGGACAGGAAACAATCAGCCCCAGCATTTT. Protein: CASSTGTGNNQPQHF.

The chain links TRBV29-1 to TRBJ2-3; D is ambiguous. CDR3 size: 11 residues. With 8 bases removed from V and 2 bases from J, the gap between germline ends came to 8 bases. Germline assignment: CDR1 SQVTM and CDR2 ANQGSEA. Written as DNA, the CDR3 is TGCAGCTCGGACCTCACAGATACGCAGTATTTT. Translating it yields CSSDLTDTQYF.

This clonotype was seen ten or more times. V and J are TRBV7-2 and TRBJ1-1; 7 positions match TRBD1. The germline V gene encodes CDR1 SGHTA and CDR2 FQGNSA. The CDR3 consists of 17 residues. Losses at the gene ends were 0 bases for V and 2 bases for J; bases not matched to a gene: 9. CDR3 sequence: CASSLAVDRVVNTEAFF. Here the CDR3 DNA reads TGTGCCAGCAGCTTAGCGGTTGACAGGGTAGTCAACACTGAAGCTTTCTTT. The whole variable domain, filled in from reference TRBV7-2 and TRBJ1-1, reads GAGVSQSPSNKVTEKGKDVELRCDPISGHTALYWYRQSLGQGLEFLIYFQGNSAPDKSGLPSDRFSAERTGGSVSTLTIQRTQQEDSAVYLCASSLAVDRVVNTEAFFGQGTRLTVV.

This clonotype was found many times. CDR3 coding DNA: TGCGCCAGCAGCCAAGACAGGACGGTGTTGAACACTGAAGCTTTCTTT. It encodes CASSQDRTVLNTEAFF. This chain links TRBV4-3 with TRBJ1-1, with D hard to call. This CDR3 is built from 16 residues. CDR1 and CDR2 (germline): LGHNA, YSLEER. Trimming removed 0 bases from V and 0 bases from J, with 11 bases in between.

This clonotype was detected many times. The V and J genes are TRBV5-5 and TRBJ2-1; 11 nucleotides agree with TRBD2. J was trimmed by 6 bases and V by 0 bases; bases with no gene match: 2. The CDR3 spans 15 residues. Germline-derived CDR1 and CDR2 are SGHKS and YYEKEE (reference sequence). CDR3 DNA sequence: TGTGCCAGCAGCTTGGGGACTAGCGGGCTCAATGAGCAGTTCTTC. Encoded protein: CASSLGTSGLNEQFF.

This clonotype was seen many times. The CDR3 coding sequence is TGCAGCGTTGTGACAGGCCCCGGGGAAGAGCAGTACGTC. Protein: CSVVTGPGEEQYV. The chain employs TRBV29-1 and TRBJ2-7, with D tentatively TRBD1 (6 bases). Germline V gene sequence: CDR1 SQVTM, CDR2 ANQGSEA. V was pared by 4 bases and J by 7 bases, with 17 bases between. The CDR3 covers 13 residues.

Ten or more counts support this clonotype. The chain is built from TRBV4-2 and TRBJ2-1; 10 bases agree with TRBD2. The junction had 12 bases not matched to a gene; V was cut back by 1 base and J by 9 bases. The CDR3 length is 17 residues. The germline CDR1 and CDR2 sequences are LGHNA and YNFKEQ. CDR3 nucleotide sequence: TGTGCCAGCAGCCAAGTCCTAGCGGGAGTGTCCGACCCTGAGCAGTTCTTC. Protein sequence: CASSQVLAGVSDPEQFF.

In this sample, this clonotype turned up many times. The chain links TRBV12-3 or TRBV12-4 to TRBJ1-5; TRBD1 might be the D (5 bases). The CDR3 sequence is 14 residues long. Deletions cut 2 bases from V and 5 bases from J, with 10 bases between. The CDR3 region is CASSLWGRDQPQHF. The CDR3 DNA reads TGTGCCAGCAGTTTATGGGGCAGGGATCAGCCCCAGCATTTT.

The sample holds many counts of this clonotype. The J gene is TRBJ1-1, the V gene TRBV7-9, with TRBD1 matching 8 bases. CDR1 and CDR2 from the germline V gene are SEHNR and FQNEAQ (reference sequence). The junction had 11 bases not matched to a gene; V was cut back by 5 bases and J by 6 bases. The CDR3 runs to 15 residues. The CDR3 sequence is CASSQGAGGKAEAFF. CDR3 nucleotides: TGTGCCAGCAGCCAGGGGGCAGGGGGAAAGGCTGAAGCTTTCTTT.

V gene TRBV18 combines with J gene TRBJ2-1; 7 bases are shared with TRBD2. V lost 4 bases and J lost 5; bases outside the gene matches: 8. This CDR3 is 15 amino acids long. From germline, CDR1 is KGHSH and CDR2 LQKENI. The CDR3 here is CASSLSPGGDNEQFF. As DNA, the CDR3 is TGTGCCAGCTCACTTTCGCCGGGAGGAGACAATGAGCAGTTCTTC.

This clonotype was seen ten or more times. The rearrangement joins TRBV10-3 to TRBJ1-5; no reliable D call. Trimming removed 10 bases from V and 4 bases from J, with 20 bases in between. CDR3 length: 15 residues. Germline assignment: CDR1 ENHRY and CDR2 SYGVKD. CDR3 loop: CATQPPGPINQPQHF. The CDR3 nucleotides read TGTGCCACCCAGCCTCCGGGTCCTATTAATCAGCCCCAGCATTTT.

For the CDR3, the DNA is TGCAGCGTTGAAGACTCCGGGAGTGGACGCTCCTACGAGCAGTACTTC. Its translation is CSVEDSGSGRSYEQYF. V and J are TRBV29-1 and TRBJ2-7; maybe TRBD2 (6 bases). The V and J ends lost 0 bases and 0 bases respectively, with 15 bases between them. The CDR3 covers 16 residues. CDR1 and CDR2 from the germline V gene are SQVTM and ANQGSEA.

V gene TRBV29-1 combines with J gene TRBJ1-2; D perhaps matches TRBD1 (5 bases). The CDR3 sequence is 12 residues long. Trimming cost V 3 bases and J 8 bases, with 13 bases left between them. Looked up from germline, CDR1 is SQVTM and CDR2 is ANQGSEA. The CDR3 DNA sequence: TGCAGCGTTGAGTTAGGGGTTTCGGGCTACACCTTC. This codes for CSVELGVSGYTF.

This clonotype was recorded many times. V usage is TRBV20-1 and J usage is TRBJ1-5; possible D gene TRBD1, 5 bases. Trimming shortened V by 4 bases and J by 0 bases, and 16 bases separated the two germline ends. The germline gives CDR1 DFQATT, CDR2 SNEGSKA (reference sequence). The CDR3 extends over 16 amino acids. The CDR3 region has the DNA TGCAGTGCTAAATGGGGCCAGGGAGATAGCAATCAGCCCCAGCATTTT. Translation gives CSAKWGQGDSNQPQHF.

This clonotype was seen at least ten times. V and J are TRBV28 and TRBJ2-5; D might be TRBD2 (6 bases). The CDR3 is 15 amino acids. Germline V lookup: CDR1 MDHEN, CDR2 SYDVKM. The V and J ends lost 6 bases and 7 bases respectively, with 21 bases between them. The CDR3 DNA sequence: TGTGCCAGCAGCAAGCCGGGACTCCTTGTTCGGACCCAGTACTTC. Translating gives CASSKPGLLVRTQYF.

Many counts were recorded for this clonotype. The rearrangement links TRBV10-2 to TRBJ2-5; weak D call: TRBD1 (8 bases). CDR1 WSHSY and CDR2 SAAADI come from the germline V gene. The CDR3 is 15 residues long. Trimming cost V 7 bases and J 4 bases, with 19 bases left between them. The CDR3 coding sequence is TGCGCCAGCAAGCCCAGGACAGGGAGGGGAGAGACCCAGTACTTC. Protein: CASKPRTGRGETQYF.

This clonotype was counted many times. The chain recombines TRBV7-2 with TRBJ1-4; D gene unclear. CDR3 size: 15 residues. Trimming took 2 bases from V and 0 from J, leaving 7 bases between them. Germline V gene lookup returns CDR1 SGHTA and CDR2 FQGNSA. The CDR3 is CASSLQVATNEKLFF. CDR3 in DNA: TGTGCCAGCAGCTTACAGGTTGCAACTAATGAAAAACTGTTTTTT.

This clonotype occurred many times. The V and J genes are TRBV29-1 and TRBJ2-1, with TRBD2 as a possible D gene (7 bases). The CDR3 length is 16 residues. Trimming shortened V by 6 bases and J by 0 bases, and 18 bases separated the two germline ends. The V gene's germline CDR1 is SQVTM and CDR2 ANQGSEA. The CDR3 region is CSVLGGEGGSYNEQFF. The CDR3 DNA reads TGCAGCGTACTAGGGGGGGAGGGTGGCTCCTACAATGAGCAGTTCTTC.